The entry that follows covers one T cell receptor beta chain sequence. The data originate from a study of T cell changes during pregnancy in multiple sclerosis. The protocol was immunoSEQ multiplex PCR, while the TCRdb copy is restricted to in-frame clones and leaves out a portion. The sample carries tens of thousands of clones, about 92% recorded once. The sample consisted of CD4+ T cells from peripheral blood mononuclear cells, taken after pregnancy. The clonotype was recovered from a female donor with multiple sclerosis, enrolled in a pregnancy study.

The CDR3 DNA follows: TGTGCCGCAACGGAAGCAGGGCGATACCAGATGAGGGCTTTCTTT. Translated, it gives CAATEAGRYQMRAFF. The chain joins TRBV6-6 to TRBJ1-1; D possibly corresponds to TRBD1 (5 bases). Germline-derived CDR1 and CDR2 are MNHNY and SVGAGI (reference sequence). Trimming took 11 bases from V and 11 from J, leaving 30 bases between them. The CDR3 covers 15 residues.